Listed below are T cell receptor beta chains from one sample, sequenced in a study of graft-versus-host responses after intestinal transplantation. Clones were sequenced by immunoSEQ multiplex PCR, and TCRdb holds only the in-frame ones, with some missing. The sample holds about 82,000 clones, approximately 90% seen once. The antigens of these receptors remain unknown. Sample: unstimulated CD4+ T cells sorted from spleen or lymph node cells, taken before transplant. These receptors were collected from a human donor who was the organ donor for an intestinal transplant. The CDR3 runs from the conserved cysteine through the conserved F or W. The order of the fields is V gene, J gene, clone size, D gene, CDR3 DNA, CDR3 protein. D genes are given only for firm matches. Size is stated for part of the rows, as once, few or many counts, or as a class when the clone is expanded.

TRBV28	TRBJ2-2	NA	TRBD2	TGTGCCAGCCGAGATATATTAGGACTAGCGGGAGTAGACGGGGAGCTGTTTTTT	CASRDILGLAGVDGELFF
TRBV28	TRBJ2-7	NA	NA	TGTGCCAGCAGTTTATCCCCTAGTTGGGACAACGAGCAGTACTTC	CASSLSPSWDNEQYF
TRBV5-1	TRBJ2-5	NA	NA	TGCGCCAGCAGCTTGGATGTCGGGGAGACCCAGTACTTC	CASSLDVGETQYF
TRBV7-9	TRBJ2-7	NA	TRBD2	TGTGCCAGCAGCTTAGAGATAGCGGGGGCCTACGAGCAGTACTTC	CASSLEIAGAYEQYF
TRBV28	TRBJ1-2	NA	NA	TGTGCCAGCCCGCATACCCGGGTCCCGGGTGGCTACACCTTC	CASPHTRVPGGYTF
TRBV28	TRBJ2-3	NA	TRBD2	TGTGCCAGCAGTGGGACTAGTGCAGCAGATACGCAGTATTTT	CASSGTSAADTQYF
TRBV2	TRBJ1-3	NA	NA	TGTGCCAGCAGTGAATGGCAGGGGCTCTCTGGAAACACCATATATTTT	CASSEWQGLSGNTIYF
TRBV6-1	TRBJ1-3	NA	NA	TGTGCCAGCAGTGAAAAGTTACGGTTCTCTGGAAACACCATATATTTT	CASSEKLRFSGNTIYF
TRBV14	TRBJ2-1	NA	NA	TGTGCCAGCAGCCAAGATCCCCCACAGGCTGGCAATGAGCAGTTCTTC	CASSQDPPQAGNEQFF
TRBV14	TRBJ2-7	NA	NA	TGTGCCAGCAGCCAAGTAAGGAGGCAGTACTTC	CASSQVRRQYF
TRBV19	TRBJ2-2	NA	TRBD2	TGTGCCAGTAGCCTAACCGGGACTAGGAACACCGGGGAGCTGTTTTTT	CASSLTGTRNTGELFF
TRBV29-1	TRBJ2-1	NA	NA	TGCAGCCTCATTGGAACGGGAGTAGCCTACAATGAGCAGTTCTTC	CSLIGTGVAYNEQFF
TRBV7-8	TRBJ2-1	NA	TRBD1	TGTGCCAGCAGCTTGGGACCAGGGACAGGGGCAAGCGGTTCGCAGTTCTTC	CASSLGPGTGASGSQFF
TRBV4-2	TRBJ2-1	NA	TRBD2	TGTGCCAGCAGCCAAGATGGGAGCGGGGGGGGATACAATGAGCAGTTCTTC	CASSQDGSGGGYNEQFF
TRBV11-2	TRBJ2-6	NA	NA	TGTGCCAGCAGCTTTACTGGGGCCAACGTCCTGACTTTC	CASSFTGANVLTF
TRBV30	TRBJ2-1	NA	NA	TGTGCCCTGACGAATACAGGGATTACCTACAATGAGCAGTTCTTC	CALTNTGITYNEQFF
TRBV28	TRBJ1-4	NA	NA	TGTGCCAGCACCTCCGGGGGGGCGACTAATGAAAAACTGTTTTTT	CASTSGGATNEKLFF
TRBV18	TRBJ2-7	NA	TRBD2	TGTGCCAGCTCACTAACTAGCGGGAGCGTGAAAGAGCAGTACTTC	CASSLTSGSVKEQYF
TRBV9	TRBJ1-2	once	NA	TGTGCCAGCAGCGTAGGAAGATTGCTAAACTATGGCTACACCTTC	CASSVGRLLNYGYTF
TRBV5-1	TRBJ2-5	once	TRBD1	TGCGCCAGCAGCGGTAGACAGGGATGGGACCAAGAGACCCAGTACTTC	CASSGRQGWDQETQYF
TRBV4-1	TRBJ2-5	once	TRBD2	TGCGCCAGCAGCCAATCCCCGGCGGGGGGGCAAGAGACCCAGTACTTC	CASSQSPAGGQETQYF
TRBV5-4	TRBJ2-5	NA	TRBD2	TGTGCCAGCAGCTTCAAACGGACTAGCGGCCAACAAGAGACCCAGTACTTC	CASSFKRTSGQQETQYF
TRBV10-3	TRBJ1-3	NA	TRBD1	TGTGCCATCAGTGAGTCGGACAGGTCTGGAAACACCATATATTTT	CAISESDRSGNTIYF
TRBV19	TRBJ2-3	NA	TRBD2	TGTGCCAGTAGTGCCCGGGAGGGAACAGATACGCAGTATTTT	CASSAREGTDTQYF
TRBV7-9	TRBJ1-1	NA	NA	TGTGCCATCGAGATTAAACTGAACACTGAAGCTTTCTTT	CAIEIKLNTEAFF
TRBV6-6	TRBJ2-1	NA	TRBD2	TGTGCCAGCAGTTTCGGAAGCGGGGGGCGCAATGAGCAGTTCTTC	CASSFGSGGRNEQFF
TRBV5-1	TRBJ2-3	once	TRBD1	TGCGCCAGCAGCTCGGGGACAGGGGGAGATACGCAGTATTTT	CASSSGTGGDTQYF
TRBV11-3	TRBJ2-7	NA	TRBD1	TGTGCCAGCCAGGGGGCGCGTTTGGGGGAGCAGTACTTC	CASQGARLGEQYF
TRBV27	TRBJ2-2	NA	TRBD1	TGTGCCAGCAGTTTCATCGGGACAGGGGCCGGGGAGCTGTTTTTT	CASSFIGTGAGELFF
TRBV27	TRBJ2-5	once	TRBD1	TGTGCCAGCCGAGTAGACAGGGTGGGGGAGACCCAGTACTTC	CASRVDRVGETQYF
TRBV18	TRBJ2-5	NA	NA	TGTGCCAGCTCACTATCGTACCAAGAGACCCAGTACTTC	CASSLSYQETQYF
TRBV5-4	TRBJ1-4	NA	TRBD1	TGTGCCAGCAGCTCCCGGGACAGCCATAATGAAAAACTGTTTTTT	CASSSRDSHNEKLFF
TRBV2	TRBJ1-1	NA	TRBD1	TGTGCCAGCAGTAGAGACAGGGTCGAGGGTCGAGCTTTCTTT	CASSRDRVEGRAFF
TRBV7-3	TRBJ2-1	NA	NA	TGTGCCAGCAGCTTCAGCAGGGACAATGAGCAGTTCTTC	CASSFSRDNEQFF
TRBV30	TRBJ2-1	NA	TRBD2	TGTGCCTGGACCTCCGGGACTAGCGGTTACAATGAGCAGTTCTTC	CAWTSGTSGYNEQFF
TRBV29-1	TRBJ2-3	NA	NA	TGCAGGCCATTGGAGCCCACGGGAACAGATACGCAGTATTTT	CRPLEPTGTDTQYF
TRBV10-3	TRBJ2-6	NA	NA	TGTGCCATGAGAGACTCTGGGGCCAACGTCCTGACTTTC	CAMRDSGANVLTF
TRBV6-5	TRBJ2-7	NA	NA	TGTGCCAGCCGGAGGGGTAGACACTACGAGCAGTACTTC	CASRRGRHYEQYF
TRBV11-2	TRBJ2-1	few	TRBD2	TGTGCCAGCACCCCTCGACTAGCGGGTAATGAGCAGTTCTTC	CASTPRLAGNEQFF
TRBV30	TRBJ2-7	few	TRBD1	TGTGCCTGGAGTGTACTTGGGACAGGCCCCTCCGAGCAGTACTTC	CAWSVLGTGPSEQYF
TRBV5-6	TRBJ1-5	few	TRBD1	TGTGCCAGCAGCTTTAGGGGGACAGAGAATCAGCCCCAGCATTTT	CASSFRGTENQPQHF
TRBV2	TRBJ1-3	NA	NA	TGTGCCAGCAGTGACCCCCGGGGACTGTTCTCTGGAAACACCATATATTTT	CASSDPRGLFSGNTIYF
TRBV7-8	TRBJ1-5	NA	NA	TGTGCCAGCAGCTTAGCGCCGGGGAGAGGGCCCCAGCATTTT	CASSLAPGRGPQHF
TRBV7-2	TRBJ1-1	NA	NA	TGTGCCAGCAGCGGATGGTCGACTCTGAACACTGAAGCTTTCTTT	CASSGWSTLNTEAFF
TRBV10-3	TRBJ1-3	few	NA	TGTGCCATCATCGGTGCCTCTGGAAACACCATATATTTT	CAIIGASGNTIYF
TRBV7-6	TRBJ1-5	NA	TRBD1	TGTGCCAGCAGCTTAGGTGGAGGGGGCGCGGGCAATCAGCCCCAGCATTTT	CASSLGGGGAGNQPQHF
TRBV15	TRBJ2-5	NA	NA	TGTGCCACCAGCAGAGATCAGGGGCAAGAGACCCAGTACTTC	CATSRDQGQETQYF
TRBV2	TRBJ2-7	NA	TRBD1	TGTGCCAGCAGTTGGGGACAGGGGGCCTACGAGCAGTACTTC	CASSWGQGAYEQYF
TRBV6-1	TRBJ1-5	NA	NA	TGTGCCAGCAGTGCCAGGGGTTTGGGAAATCAGCCCCAGCATTTT	CASSARGLGNQPQHF
TRBV15	TRBJ2-7	NA	NA	TGTGCCACCAGCAGAGATAAGGTCAGTAAGACTCAAAGGAAAATCTACGAGCAGTACTTC	CATSRDKVSKTQRKIYEQYF
TRBV5-4	TRBJ2-2	once	TRBD1	TGTGCCAGCAGCTTGCAGGGGGCGTACACCGGGGAGCTGTTTTTT	CASSLQGAYTGELFF
TRBV23-1	TRBJ2-6	NA	NA	TGCGCCGGGGGCTACAGGGAGTTTCGACCTGGGGCCAACGTCCTGACTTTC	CAGGYREFRPGANVLTF
TRBV11-2	TRBJ2-3	NA	NA	TGTGCCAGCAGCTTCGGGAGTTGGTCTGATACGCAGTATTTT	CASSFGSWSDTQYF
TRBV6-6	TRBJ2-7	NA	TRBD2	TGTGCCAGCAGACCCCCGGGGGGCTACGAGCAGTACTTC	CASRPPGGYEQYF
TRBV6-4	TRBJ2-3	NA	TRBD1	TGTGCCAGCCACTTAAGACCGGGACAGAGGTTCACAGATACGCAGTATTTT	CASHLRPGQRFTDTQYF
TRBV11-3	TRBJ2-3	NA	TRBD2	TGTGCCAGCAGCTTGGGACTAGCGGACCGCACAGATACGCAGTATTTT	CASSLGLADRTDTQYF
TRBV30	TRBJ2-1	NA	TRBD2	TGTGCCTGGAGTCGACTAGCGGGAGTTAATGAGCAGTTCTTC	CAWSRLAGVNEQFF
TRBV7-9	TRBJ2-5	few	NA	TGTGCCAGCAGCCGACTCGGTAGAAAAGAGACCCAGTACTTC	CASSRLGRKETQYF
TRBV28	TRBJ2-7	NA	TRBD1	TGTGCCAGCACTCGGACAGGGGCGATCCCCGAGCAGTACTTC	CASTRTGAIPEQYF
TRBV28	TRBJ2-7	NA	TRBD2	TGTGCCAGCAGTTGGGGGACTAAGTCCGACTACGAGCAGTACTTC	CASSWGTKSDYEQYF